This T cell receptor beta chain was found in a study of CD8+CD57+ T cells in acquired aplastic anemia. As for the study in general: Sorted cells (CD4+ and CD8+) yielded DNA amounts that averaged about 3.1 ug.

CDR3 and TCR beta VDJ profiling relied on genomic DNA as the template. TCRdb re-called the reads through MiXCR, storing one row per CDR3 protein. The sample consists of about 68,000 distinct CDR3 sequences, approximately 54% of them appearing once. Study-wide findings and caveats: In common between the patients and the controls were approximately 30 CD8+ CDR3 sequences.

Comments on this clonotype: Its antigen is undetermined.

V trimming: 6 bases; J trimming: 2 bases; junction bases outside the gene matches: 2. The CDR3 runs to 15 residues. CDR1 and CDR2 (germline): SGHTA, FQGNSA. The rearrangement joins TRBV7-2 to TRBJ2-7; 15 nucleotides agree with TRBD2. Sequenced sample: sorted CD4+, CD8+, or CD8+CD57+ T cells (not recorded which) from PBMCs. This receptor was obtained from a human donor in good health, serving as a control. CDR3 in DNA: TGTGCCAGCAGGTGGACTAGCGGGGGGGCCTACGAGCAGTACTTC. Its translation: CASRWTSGGAYEQYF.